The 4 T cell receptor beta chains below all came from one sample that was sequenced in a study of a mutant IDH1 vaccine in newly diagnosed glioma. Time point in this sample: week 11, during vaccination. The investigators gave 300 ug of mutant IDH1 20-mer peptide in each vaccine dose, together with topical imiquimod. Their cognate antigens are unknown. Sequenced by immunoSEQ multiplex PCR; TCRdb stores in-frame clones only, minus some. The sample carries tens of thousands of clones, 80% to 85% recorded once. The input for sequencing was PBMCs, taken from a glioma patient whose treatment included an IDH1 peptide vaccine. All receptors derive from a man aged 35-49 years with glioma.

J is TRBJ1-2 and V is TRBV27; D ambiguous. The CDR3 consists of 12 residues. V shed 6 bases and J shed 8 bases, with 13 bases lying between them. CDR1 and CDR2 (germline): MNHEY, SMNVEV (reference sequence). The CDR3 sequence is CASSQAPGGYTF. In nucleotides, the CDR3 is TGTGCCAGCAGCCAAGCGCCCGGCGGCTACACCTTC.

The chain combines TRBV6-5 with TRBJ2-1; D is uncertain. The CDR3 covers 15 residues. Trimming pared 2 bases from V and 4 bases from J, leaving 12 bases between. Germline V gene sequence: CDR1 MNHEY, CDR2 SVGAGI. CDR3 residues: CASSYGPPGYNEQFF. The CDR3 region has the DNA TGTGCCAGCAGTTACGGCCCCCCCGGGTACAATGAGCAGTTCTTC.

The rearrangement uses TRBV18 and TRBJ2-1; D gene ambiguous. Trimming removed 4 bases at V and 0 bases at J, with 19 bases between. Looked up from germline, CDR1 is KGHSH and CDR2 is LQKENI. CDR3 length equals 18 residues. CDR3 DNA: TGTGCCAGCTCACAAAACCTTATATACCCCAGCTCCTACAATGAGCAGTTCTTC. The encoded protein is CASSQNLIYPSSYNEQFF.

The genes are TRBV4-3 and TRBJ1-1, with D possibly TRBD1 on 5 matching bases. There are 15 residues in the CDR3. The germline gives CDR1 LGHNA, CDR2 YSLEER. Trimming left V 1 base short and J 4 bases short, with 13 bases between. CDR3 loop: CASSQATVQSTEAFF. The CDR3 DNA is TGCGCCAGCAGCCAAGCGACAGTTCAATCCACTGAAGCTTTCTTT.